This T cell receptor (beta chain) was documented in a study of cytomegalovirus exposure and HLA in healthy donors (TCRdb year 2017). Turning to the overall study: According to an earlier analysis of several hundred of the donors, 150 million to 200 million T cells yielded roughly 110 million unique TCR beta sequences and about 300 Gb of sequence data. An early release that covered fewer than 750 HLA-typed donors contained about 300 gigabases of sequencing data and 80 million or so unique TCR sequences. Of the roughly 400 genotyped donors, approximately 80% fell in the genetic ancestry cluster associated with self-reported Caucasian donors. The study was designed to test whether signatures of past pathogen exposure could be identified by cataloging public T cell receptors. The study used immunosequencing to profile the T cell repertoires of around 600 subjects and linked those repertoires to cytomegalovirus serostatus. Along with the roughly 710-subject first cohort, a separate validation cohort of some 130 different subjects was used. High-throughput TCR immunosequencing, statistical association of individual TCRs with disease status, and machine learning were combined to predict cytomegalovirus infection status. A later analysis re-analyzed previously published TCR beta repertoires from 500 to 700 donors and added high-resolution HLA genotyping to study TCR occurrence patterns. The later analysis used no new phenotypic data to find candidate immune exposures, relying instead on TCR beta sequences and their occurrence across donors. An earlier analysis of about 620 of the donors applied high-throughput TCR beta sequencing to assess whether each TCR beta V gene segment acted as functional or pseudogenic. Alongside the repertoire data, information on donor age, sex, ethnicity and CMV serostatus was compiled. A later genetic analysis used genome-wide SNP genotypes for 398 of the 666 donors, treating that subset as a discovery cohort. All discovery cohort repertoires had been generated using a single sequencing platform. Both class I and class II loci were covered by HLA typing, at four-digit resolution. The number of typed donors differed by locus: roughly 620-640 for A, B, C, DRB1 and DQB1; some 500 for DQA1; about 600 for DPA1; and 450 to 480 for DPB1. Because of strong linkage in the cohort, a handful of DR-DQ haplotypes were treated as single units for association and clustering. On average, over 200,000 unique TCR beta nucleotide sequences were sequenced per donor among fewer than 500 genotyped donors of the cohort, with around 19% of those sequences being non-productive.

As for this clone: Its antigen specificity is not known. No much larger clone is present one base from it, and per-base qualities are unavailable.

The CDR3 sequence holds 14 residues, the cysteine and phenylalanine included. Only the CDR3 portion is preserved as DNA: 42 bases, with reading frame beginning at the first base. Germline trimming amounts to 5 bases on V and 11 bases on J, with 9 as the count of junction bases outside the gene matches. Sequences LNHNV (CDR1) and YYDKDF (CDR2) are obtained from the germline V gene (reference sequence). In total, fewer than 750 healthy bone marrow donors made up the cohort. All cohort members were sampled while nominally healthy, although unrecorded immune exposures were likely present. The donor was CMV seropositive and was included in the group of 270 or so seropositive cohort members. A peripheral blood sample was provided by each donor, and peripheral blood mononuclear cells were used for TCR beta sequencing. Genomic DNA was extracted from the blood cell samples with the Qiagen DNeasy Blood Extraction Kit.

General conclusions and limits of the study: A later analysis reported that several top co-occurrence clusters appeared linked to parvovirus B19, influenza, CMV and Epstein-Barr virus. Because HLA typing was unavailable for some donors at each locus, only the typed subset was used in association tests. Most CMV-associated TCR beta chains appeared to be HLA-restricted in a later analysis, and the HLA associations seemed to be driven largely by CMV exposure. Specific HLA alleles were associated with over 15,000 TCR beta sequences at a false discovery rate of 0.05 in a later analysis. While some public TCRs were present in many individuals, most TCR sequences turned up only very rarely across donors. Linkage disequilibrium might explain the correlated functional status among segregating V segments, but an unknown experimental factor could not be excluded. When HLA alleles, especially DR and DQ, strongly co-occurred, TCR associations were difficult to assign to individual alleles. In a later analysis, HLA-associated TCR beta chains were found to be more clonally expanded and to have lower generation probabilities than equally common non-associated chains. Because counts were too low, roughly 16 rarely observed V segments, including chromosome 9 orphons, were excluded from the earlier analysis of 587 of the donors. Three of the identified cytomegalovirus-associated TCR beta chains were confirmed in vitro to be specific for cytomegalovirus antigens. A further reported finding was that TCR beta sequences accurately predicted the HLA-A and HLA-B alleles for most subjects in the first cohort. According to a later genetic analysis, donors in an Asian-associated ancestry cluster had fewer N-insertions in productive TCRs than the approximately 670-donor mean. V-gene and J-gene trimming of TCR beta chains was associated with a missense DCLRE1C variant in a later genetic analysis, and the association was replicated in an independent cohort. Presence/absence analyses assumed roughly uniform sequencing depth across donors, an assumption that may not hold. The authors suggested that the approach could potentially be extended to other disease states and immunological phenotypes. Some IMGT-functional V segments, including TRBV6-2 and TRBV6-3, could not be told apart with the 87-base-pair reads, so those segments were excluded. For the cohort, immune exposure information was limited to CMV serostatus. Cytomegalovirus status was reported to be diagnosed by the classifier with high specificity and sensitivity in both the original and validation cohorts. In this cohort, only TCR beta chains were sequenced, and detectable features were limited by the absence of alpha or paired-chain data. A group of highly shared sequence variants was considered likely to be a technical artifact of the sequencing pipeline. The study listed 164 TCR beta chains as associated with cytomegalovirus. A later analysis found that TCR association rates varied across HLA loci, with DRB1 alleles showing the most associated TCRs and HLA-C alleles the fewest. Broadly in line with IMGT annotations, most TCR beta V segments showed up in productive rearrangements about 87% or about 30% of the time in an earlier analysis of roughly 590 of the donors.

Library method: the immunoSEQ multiplex PCR assay. A mixture of 60 forward primers for TCR Vbeta segments and 13 reverse primers for TCR Jbeta segments was used in the multiplex PCR. The CDR3 region of rearranged TCR beta genes was amplified from genomic DNA with a multiplex PCR assay. The amplified TCR beta libraries were sequenced on the Illumina HiSeq System as 87-base-pair reads. Concerning the study's data processing: A later analysis tallied some 79 million unique TCR beta chains across the approximately 670 repertoires, and approximately 12 million of those chains were shared by two or more donors. Raw reads were error-corrected and collapsed into unique sequences by a nearest-neighbor algorithm in which closely related sequences were merged to remove PCR and sequencing errors. CDR3 sequences were aligned to IMGT reference sequences to assign V, D and J gene segments. For a sequence to be retained, at least a six-nucleotide match to both a V gene segment and a J gene segment was required. A rearrangement was called productive if the CDR3 had no stop codons and remained in frame with V and J, and every other rearrangement was called non-productive. CDR3 was defined according to IMGT convention as the region running from the second conserved V-encoded cysteine to the conserved J-encoded phenylalanine. The earlier analysis of more than 450 of the donors excluded sequences that lacked an unambiguous match to a single V gene segment. An earlier analysis of 587 of the donors classified V segments as functional when productive rearrangements were above 56.7% and as segregating when the standard deviation between donors was above 5%. A statistical classification framework was developed to diagnose cytomegalovirus status using the catalog of TCR beta chain sequences. A later analysis assigned V and J genes by comparing TCR nucleotide sequences with IMGT/GENE-DB human TR gene sequences. A later analysis assigned CDR3 sequences and most-parsimonious VDJ recombination scenarios with the TCRdist pipeline. In a later analysis, each TCR beta chain was defined by its CDR3 amino acid sequence together with its V-gene family, and reads without a unique V-gene family were excluded. In a later analysis, fewer than 650 highly shared, low-generation-probability nucleotide sequences were removed to address suspected cross-contamination and a sequencing artifact. In a later analysis, a clonal expansion index was calculated for each public chain from normalized within-repertoire ranks of inferred template counts. In a later analysis, generation probabilities were computed with a VDJ recombination model fitted to out-of-frame rearrangements, and the resulting probabilities were checked against IGoR. In a later analysis, TCR-TCR, TCR-HLA and TCR-CMV co-occurrence was scored with hypergeometric tests, and a repertoire-size bias correction was applied to TCR pairs. A later analysis estimated false discovery rates by permuting HLA or CMV assignments 20 times. In a later analysis, co-occurring TCRs were grouped using DBSCAN, with TCRdist sequence similarity added in when clustering inside HLA-allele-positive subsets. Co-occurrence clustering excluded repertoires with fewer than 30,000 or more than 120,000 public chains, plus five with anomalous nucleotide sharing. Drawn from immuneACCESS, this table holds only the in-frame rearrangements with V and J called that TCRdb kept. Clones are partly lost; checked studies trace under half to an unresolved V gene and leave the rest unexplained. Clonal size and the V and J genes are those of that table, whereas D and trimming came from the DNA. Recorded for this sample are around 150,000 clones; 75% of them occurred a single time. The ten largest clonotypes hold 2.5% to 3% of the sample.

The source material was PBMCs. The sequence joins TRBV15 to TRBJ1-1; the junction holds 12 bases that match TRBD1. This TCR was recovered from a woman aged 45-60 years in good health and CMV-seropositive. The nucleotide sequence is TGTGCCACCAGCTTAACCGGGACAGGGGGCGGCGCTTTCTTT. This sequence encodes CATSLTGTGGGAFF.